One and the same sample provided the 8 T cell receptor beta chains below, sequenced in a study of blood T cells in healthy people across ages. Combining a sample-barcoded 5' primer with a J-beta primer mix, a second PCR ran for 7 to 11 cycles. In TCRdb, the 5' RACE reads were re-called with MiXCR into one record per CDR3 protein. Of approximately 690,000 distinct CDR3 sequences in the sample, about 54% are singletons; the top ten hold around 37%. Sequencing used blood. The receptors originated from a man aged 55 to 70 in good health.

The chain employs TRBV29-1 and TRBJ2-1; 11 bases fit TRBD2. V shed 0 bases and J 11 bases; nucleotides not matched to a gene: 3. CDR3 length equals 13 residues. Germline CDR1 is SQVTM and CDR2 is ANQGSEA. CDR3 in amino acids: CSVEDLAGGQQFF. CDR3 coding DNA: TGCAGCGTTGAAGATCTAGCGGGGGGTCAGCAGTTCTTC.

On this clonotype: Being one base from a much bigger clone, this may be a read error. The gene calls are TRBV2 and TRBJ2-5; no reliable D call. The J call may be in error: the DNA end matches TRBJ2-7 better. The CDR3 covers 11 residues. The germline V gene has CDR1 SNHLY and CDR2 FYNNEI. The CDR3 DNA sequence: TGTGCCGGCAGTGTAGATCACGAGCAGTACTTC. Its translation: CAGSVDHEQYF.

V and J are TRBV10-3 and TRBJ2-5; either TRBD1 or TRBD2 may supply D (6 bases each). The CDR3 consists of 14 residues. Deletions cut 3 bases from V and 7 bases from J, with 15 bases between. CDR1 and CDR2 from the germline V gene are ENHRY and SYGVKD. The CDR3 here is CAISDIGGGRTQYF. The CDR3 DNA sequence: TGTGCCATCAGTGATATCGGTGGGGGGCGGACCCAGTACTTC.

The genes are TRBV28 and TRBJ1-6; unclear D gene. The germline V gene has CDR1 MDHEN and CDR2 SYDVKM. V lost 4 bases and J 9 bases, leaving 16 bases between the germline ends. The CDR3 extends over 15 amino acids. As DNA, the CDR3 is TGTGCCAGCAGTTGGCCGGGCGCGGTAGGTTCACCCCTCCACTTT. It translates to CASSWPGAVGSPLHF. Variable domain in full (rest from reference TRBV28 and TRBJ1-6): DVKVTQSSRYLVKRTGEKVFLECVQDMDHENMFWYRQDPGLGLRLIYFSYDVKMKEKGDIPEGYSVSREKKERFSLILESASTNQTSMYLCASSWPGAVGSPLHFGNGTRLTVT.

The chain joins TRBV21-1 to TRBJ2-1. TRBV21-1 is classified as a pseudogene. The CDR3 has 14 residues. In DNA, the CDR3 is TGTGCCAGCGCATGGACAGGAGTCTACAATGAGCAGTTCTTC. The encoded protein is CASAWTGVYNEQFF.

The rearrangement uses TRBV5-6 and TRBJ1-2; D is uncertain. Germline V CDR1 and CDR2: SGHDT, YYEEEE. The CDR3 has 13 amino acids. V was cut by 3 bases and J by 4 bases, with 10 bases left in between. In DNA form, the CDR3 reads TGTGCCAGCAGCTCGGACCGACCCTATGGCTACACCTTC. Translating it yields CASSSDRPYGYTF.

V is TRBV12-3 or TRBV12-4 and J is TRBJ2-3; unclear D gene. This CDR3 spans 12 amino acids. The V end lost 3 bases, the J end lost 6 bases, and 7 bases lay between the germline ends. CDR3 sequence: CASSFKGDTQYF. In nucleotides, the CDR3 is TGTGCCAGCAGTTTTAAAGGGGATACGCAGTATTTT.

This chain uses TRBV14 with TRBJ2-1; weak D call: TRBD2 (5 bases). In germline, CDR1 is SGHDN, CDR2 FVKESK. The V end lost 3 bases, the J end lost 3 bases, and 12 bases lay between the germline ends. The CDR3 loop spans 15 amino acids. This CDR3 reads CASSHRRLNYNEQFF. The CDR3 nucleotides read TGTGCCAGCAGCCACAGGAGACTAAACTACAATGAGCAGTTCTTC. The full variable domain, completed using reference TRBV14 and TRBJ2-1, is EAGVTQFPSHSVIEKGQTVTLRCDPISGHDNLYWYRRVMGKEIKFLLHFVKESKQDESGMPNNRFLAERTGGTYSTLKVQPAELEDSGVYFCASSHRRLNYNEQFFGPGTRLTVL.